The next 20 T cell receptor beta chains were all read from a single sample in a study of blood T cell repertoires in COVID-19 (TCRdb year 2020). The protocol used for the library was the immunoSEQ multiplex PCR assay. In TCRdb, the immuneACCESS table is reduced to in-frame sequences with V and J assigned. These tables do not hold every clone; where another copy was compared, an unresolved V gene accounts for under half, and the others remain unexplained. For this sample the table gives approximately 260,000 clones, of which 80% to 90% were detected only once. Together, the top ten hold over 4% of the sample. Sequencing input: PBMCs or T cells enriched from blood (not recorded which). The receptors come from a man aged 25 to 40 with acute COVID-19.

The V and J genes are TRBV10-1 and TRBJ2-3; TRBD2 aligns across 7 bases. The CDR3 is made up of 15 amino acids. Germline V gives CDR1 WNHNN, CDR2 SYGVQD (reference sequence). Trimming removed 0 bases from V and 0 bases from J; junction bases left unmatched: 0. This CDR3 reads CASSESGGSTDTQYF. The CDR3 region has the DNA TGCGCCAGCAGTGAGTCGGGGGGGAGCACAGATACGCAGTATTTT.

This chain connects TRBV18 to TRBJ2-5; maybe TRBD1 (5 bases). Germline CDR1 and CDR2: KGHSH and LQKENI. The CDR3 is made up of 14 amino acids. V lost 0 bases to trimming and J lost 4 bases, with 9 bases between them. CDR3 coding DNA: TGTGCCAGCTCACCACCATCAGGGCGAGAGACCCAGTACTTC. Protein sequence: CASSPPSGRETQYF.

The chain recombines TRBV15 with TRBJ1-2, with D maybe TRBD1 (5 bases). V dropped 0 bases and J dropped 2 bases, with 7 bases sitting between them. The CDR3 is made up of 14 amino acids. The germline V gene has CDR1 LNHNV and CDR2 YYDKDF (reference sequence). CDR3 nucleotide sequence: TGTGCCACCAGCAGAGAACGGGGGAACTATGGCTACACCTTC. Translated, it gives CATSRERGNYGYTF.

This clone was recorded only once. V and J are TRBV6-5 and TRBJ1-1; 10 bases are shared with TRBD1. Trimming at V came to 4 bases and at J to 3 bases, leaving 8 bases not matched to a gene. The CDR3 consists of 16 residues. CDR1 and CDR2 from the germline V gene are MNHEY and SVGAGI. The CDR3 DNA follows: TGTGCCAGCAGTTTAAGGACCGGGACAGGGGACACTGAAGCTTTCTTT. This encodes CASSLRTGTGDTEAFF.

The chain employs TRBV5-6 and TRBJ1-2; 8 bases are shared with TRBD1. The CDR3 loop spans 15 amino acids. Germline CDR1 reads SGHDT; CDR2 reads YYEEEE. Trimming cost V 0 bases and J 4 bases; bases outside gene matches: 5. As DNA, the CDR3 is TGTGCCAGCAGCTTGGACGACAGGGGTTCCTATGGCTACACCTTC. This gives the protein CASSLDDRGSYGYTF.

Here the CDR3 DNA reads TGTGCCAGTAGTCCATTTAACACTGAAGCTTTCTTT. Translating it yields CASSPFNTEAFF. This chain joins TRBV19 and TRBJ1-1; D unresolved. Germline assignment: CDR1 LNHDA and CDR2 SQIVND (reference sequence). V lost 5 bases and J lost 2, with 6 bases in between. This CDR3 is built from 12 residues.

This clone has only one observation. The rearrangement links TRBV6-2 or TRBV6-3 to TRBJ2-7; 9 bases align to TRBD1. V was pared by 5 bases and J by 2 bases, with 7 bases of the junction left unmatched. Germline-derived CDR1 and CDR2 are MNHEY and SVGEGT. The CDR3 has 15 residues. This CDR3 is CASSDPGQGPYEQYV. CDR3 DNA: TGTGCCAGCAGTGACCCGGGACAGGGACCCTACGAGCAGTACGTC.

CDR3 in amino acids: CASSLVDREAFF. CDR3 nucleotide sequence: TGTGCCAGCAGTTTAGTAGACAGGGAAGCTTTCTTT. The chain links TRBV28 to TRBJ1-1; D may be TRBD1 (6 bases). The CDR3 sequence is 12 residues long. Germline V gene lookup returns CDR1 MDHEN and CDR2 SYDVKM. V gave up 2 bases and J gave up 8 bases, with 9 bases separating them.

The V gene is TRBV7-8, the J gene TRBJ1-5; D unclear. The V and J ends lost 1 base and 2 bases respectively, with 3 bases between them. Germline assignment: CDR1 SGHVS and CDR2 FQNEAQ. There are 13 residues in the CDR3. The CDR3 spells CASSLGRNQPQHF. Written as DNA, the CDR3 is TGTGCCAGCAGCTTAGGGCGCAATCAGCCCCAGCATTTT.

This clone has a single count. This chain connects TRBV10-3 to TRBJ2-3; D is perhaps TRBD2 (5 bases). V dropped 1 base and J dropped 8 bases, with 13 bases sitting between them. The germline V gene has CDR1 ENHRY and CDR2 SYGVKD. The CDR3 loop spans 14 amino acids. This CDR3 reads CAISEWGEEVTQYF. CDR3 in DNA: TGTGCCATCAGTGAGTGGGGAGAAGAGGTTACGCAGTATTTT.

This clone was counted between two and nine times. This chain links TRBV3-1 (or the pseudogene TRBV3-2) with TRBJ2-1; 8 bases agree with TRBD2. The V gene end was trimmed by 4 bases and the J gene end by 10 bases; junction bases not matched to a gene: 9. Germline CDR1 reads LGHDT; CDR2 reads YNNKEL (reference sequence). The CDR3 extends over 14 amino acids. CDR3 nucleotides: TGTGCCAGCAGCCGAGCGGGAGCGCATCTAGAGCAGTTCTTC. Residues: CASSRAGAHLEQFF.

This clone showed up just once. The CDR3, as DNA: TGTGCCTGGACTCCGGGACAGGGATGGTCGAGCTATGGCTACACCTTC. It specifies CAWTPGQGWSSYGYTF. The chain uses TRBV30 and TRBJ1-2; 9 bases are a match to TRBD1. The V gene end was trimmed by 4 bases and the J gene end by 4 bases; junction bases not matched to a gene: 13. Germline CDR1 and CDR2: GTSNPN and SVGIG (reference sequence). This CDR3 is built from 16 residues.

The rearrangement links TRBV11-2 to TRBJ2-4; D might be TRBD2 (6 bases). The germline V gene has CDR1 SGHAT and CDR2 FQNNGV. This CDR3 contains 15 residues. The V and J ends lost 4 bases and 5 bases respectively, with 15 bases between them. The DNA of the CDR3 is TGTGCCAGCAGCTGGGAACTGGCGGGGCAAAACATTCAGTACTTC. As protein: CASSWELAGQNIQYF. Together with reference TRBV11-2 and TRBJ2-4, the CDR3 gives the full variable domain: EAGVAQSPRYKIIEKRQSVAFWCNPISGHATLYWYQQILGQGPKLLIQFQNNGVVDDSQLPKDRFSAERLKGVDSTLKIQPAKLEDSAVYLCASSWELAGQNIQYFGAGTRLSVL.

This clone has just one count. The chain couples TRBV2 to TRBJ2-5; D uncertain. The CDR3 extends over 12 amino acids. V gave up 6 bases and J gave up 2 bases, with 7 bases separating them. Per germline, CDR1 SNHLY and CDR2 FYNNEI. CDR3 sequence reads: CASRTEQETQYF. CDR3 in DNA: TGTGCCAGCAGAACAGAACAAGAGACCCAGTACTTC. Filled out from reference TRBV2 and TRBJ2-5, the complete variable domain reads EPEVTQTPSHQVTQMGQEVILRCVPISNHLYFYWYRQILGQKVEFLVSFYNNEISEKSEIFDDQFSVERPDGSNFTLKIRSTKLEDSAMYFCASRTEQETQYFGPGTRLLVL.

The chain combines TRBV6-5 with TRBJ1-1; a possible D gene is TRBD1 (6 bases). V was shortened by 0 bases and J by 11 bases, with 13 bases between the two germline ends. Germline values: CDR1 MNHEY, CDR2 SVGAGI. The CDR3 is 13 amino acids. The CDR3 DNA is TGTGCCAGCAGTTACTCCCAGGGGCCGGGGGCTTTCTTT. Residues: CASSYSQGPGAFF.

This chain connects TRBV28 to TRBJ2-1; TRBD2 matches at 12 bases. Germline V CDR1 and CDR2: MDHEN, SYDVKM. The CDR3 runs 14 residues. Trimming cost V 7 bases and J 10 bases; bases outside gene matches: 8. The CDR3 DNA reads TGTGCCAGCACAACCGGACTAGCGGGGCGCGAGCAGTTCTTC. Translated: CASTTGLAGREQFF.

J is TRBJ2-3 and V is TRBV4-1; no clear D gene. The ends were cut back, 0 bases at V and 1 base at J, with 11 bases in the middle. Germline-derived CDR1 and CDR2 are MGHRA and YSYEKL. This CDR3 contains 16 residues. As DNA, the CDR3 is TGCGCCAGCAGCCAAGATCCCCAGGTCCGCACAGATACGCAGTATTTT. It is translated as CASSQDPQVRTDTQYF.

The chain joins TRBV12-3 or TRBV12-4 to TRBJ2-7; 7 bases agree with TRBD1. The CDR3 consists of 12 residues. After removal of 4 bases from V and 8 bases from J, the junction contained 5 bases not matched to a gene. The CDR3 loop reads CASSSFRGKQYV. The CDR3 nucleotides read TGTGCCAGCAGTTCTTTCAGGGGGAAGCAGTACGTC.

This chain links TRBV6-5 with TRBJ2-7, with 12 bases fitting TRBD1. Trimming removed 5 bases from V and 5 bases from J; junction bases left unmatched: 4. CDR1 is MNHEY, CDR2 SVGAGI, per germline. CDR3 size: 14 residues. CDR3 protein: CASSTGQGADEQYV. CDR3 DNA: TGTGCCAGCAGTACGGGACAGGGGGCAGACGAGCAGTACGTC.

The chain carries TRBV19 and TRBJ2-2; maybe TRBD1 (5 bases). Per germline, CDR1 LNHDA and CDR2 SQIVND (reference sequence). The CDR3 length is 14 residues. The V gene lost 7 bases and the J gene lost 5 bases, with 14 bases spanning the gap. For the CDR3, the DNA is TGTGCCAGTACCGACCAGGGAAGGACCGGGGAGCTGTTTTTT. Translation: CASTDQGRTGELFF.